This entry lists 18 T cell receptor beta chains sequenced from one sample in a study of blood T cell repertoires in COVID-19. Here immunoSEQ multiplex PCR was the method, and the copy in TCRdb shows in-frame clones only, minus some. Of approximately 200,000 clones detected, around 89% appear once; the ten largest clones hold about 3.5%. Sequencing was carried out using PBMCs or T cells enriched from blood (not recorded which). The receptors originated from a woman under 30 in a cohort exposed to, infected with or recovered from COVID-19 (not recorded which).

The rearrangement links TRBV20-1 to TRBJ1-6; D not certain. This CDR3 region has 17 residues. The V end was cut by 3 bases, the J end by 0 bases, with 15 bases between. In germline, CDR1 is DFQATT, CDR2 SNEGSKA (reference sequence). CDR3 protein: CSASGSQANSYNSPLHF. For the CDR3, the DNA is TGCAGTGCTAGTGGGTCGCAGGCTAACTCCTATAATTCACCCCTCCACTTT.

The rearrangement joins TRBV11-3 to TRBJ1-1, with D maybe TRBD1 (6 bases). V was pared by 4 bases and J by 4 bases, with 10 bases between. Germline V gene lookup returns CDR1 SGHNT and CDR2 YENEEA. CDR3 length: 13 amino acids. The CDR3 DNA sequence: TGTGCCAGCAGCTCACCACAGGGCACTGAAGCTTTCTTT. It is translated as CASSSPQGTEAFF.

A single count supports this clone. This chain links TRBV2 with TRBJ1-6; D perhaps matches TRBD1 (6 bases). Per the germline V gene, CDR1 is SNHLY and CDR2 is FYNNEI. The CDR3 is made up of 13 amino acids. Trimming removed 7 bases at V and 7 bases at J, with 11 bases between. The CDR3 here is CASNGQRNSPLHF. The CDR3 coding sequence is TGTGCCAGCAACGGACAGAGAAATTCACCCCTCCACTTT.

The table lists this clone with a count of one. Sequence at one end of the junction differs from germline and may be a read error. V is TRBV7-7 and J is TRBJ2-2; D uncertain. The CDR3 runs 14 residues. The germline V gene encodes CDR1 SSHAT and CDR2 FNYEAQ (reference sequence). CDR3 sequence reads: CASSPQMNTGELFF. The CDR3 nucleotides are TGTGCTAGCAGCCCTCAGATGAACACCGGGGAGCTGTTTTTT.

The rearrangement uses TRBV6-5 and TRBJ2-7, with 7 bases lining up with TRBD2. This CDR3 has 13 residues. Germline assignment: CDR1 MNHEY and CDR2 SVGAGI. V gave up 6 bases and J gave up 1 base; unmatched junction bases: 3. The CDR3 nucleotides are TGTGCCAGCAGGGCTAGCGGTTCCTACGAGCAGTACTTC. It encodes CASRASGSYEQYF.

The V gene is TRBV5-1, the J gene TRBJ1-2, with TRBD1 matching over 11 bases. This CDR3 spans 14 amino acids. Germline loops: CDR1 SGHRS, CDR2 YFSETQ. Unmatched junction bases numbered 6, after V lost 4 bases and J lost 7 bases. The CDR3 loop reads CASSPGGTGGGYTF. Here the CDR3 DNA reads TGCGCCAGCAGCCCCGGCGGGACAGGGGGTGGCTACACCTTC.

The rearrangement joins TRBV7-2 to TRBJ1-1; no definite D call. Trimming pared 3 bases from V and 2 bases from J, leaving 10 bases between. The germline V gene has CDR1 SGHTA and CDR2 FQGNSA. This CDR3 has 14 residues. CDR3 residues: CASSFPVHNTEAFF. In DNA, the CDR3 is TGTGCCAGCAGCTTCCCGGTCCACAACACTGAAGCTTTCTTT.

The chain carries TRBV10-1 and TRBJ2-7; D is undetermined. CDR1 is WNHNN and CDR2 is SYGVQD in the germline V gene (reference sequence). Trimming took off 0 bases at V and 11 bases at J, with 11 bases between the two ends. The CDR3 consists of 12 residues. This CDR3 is CASSESESGEYF. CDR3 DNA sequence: TGCGCCAGCAGTGAGTCGGAGAGTGGCGAGTACTTC.

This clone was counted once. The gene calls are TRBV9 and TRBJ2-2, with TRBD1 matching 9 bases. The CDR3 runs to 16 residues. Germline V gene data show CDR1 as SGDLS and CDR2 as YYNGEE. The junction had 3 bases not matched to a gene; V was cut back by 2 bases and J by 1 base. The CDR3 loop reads CASSVRGQGNTGELFF. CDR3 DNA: TGTGCCAGCAGCGTGAGGGGACAGGGGAACACCGGGGAGCTGTTTTTT.

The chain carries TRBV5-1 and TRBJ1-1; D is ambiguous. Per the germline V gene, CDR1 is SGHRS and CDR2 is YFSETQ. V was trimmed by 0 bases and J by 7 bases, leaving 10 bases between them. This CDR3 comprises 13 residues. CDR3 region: CASSLVSGREAFF. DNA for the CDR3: TGCGCCAGCAGCTTGGTGTCAGGCCGTGAAGCTTTCTTT.

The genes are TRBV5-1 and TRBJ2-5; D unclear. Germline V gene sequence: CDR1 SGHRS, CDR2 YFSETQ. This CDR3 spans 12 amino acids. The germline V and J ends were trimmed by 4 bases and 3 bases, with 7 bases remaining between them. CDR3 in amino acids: CASSLPKETQYF. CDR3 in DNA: TGCGCCAGCAGCCTACCTAAAGAGACCCAGTACTTC. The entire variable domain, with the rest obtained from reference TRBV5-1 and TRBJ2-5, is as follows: KAGVTQTPRYLIKTRGQQVTLSCSPISGHRSVSWYQQTPGQGLQFLFEYFSETQRNKGNFPGRFSGRQFSNSRSEMNVSTLELGDSALYLCASSLPKETQYFGPGTRLLVL.

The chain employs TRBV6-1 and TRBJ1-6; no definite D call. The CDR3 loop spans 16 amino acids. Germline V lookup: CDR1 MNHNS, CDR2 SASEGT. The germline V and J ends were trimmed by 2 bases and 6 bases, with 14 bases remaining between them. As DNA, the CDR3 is TGTGCCAGCAGTGAACAGGTCGGGGTCTCTAATTCACCCCTCCACTTT. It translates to CASSEQVGVSNSPLHF.

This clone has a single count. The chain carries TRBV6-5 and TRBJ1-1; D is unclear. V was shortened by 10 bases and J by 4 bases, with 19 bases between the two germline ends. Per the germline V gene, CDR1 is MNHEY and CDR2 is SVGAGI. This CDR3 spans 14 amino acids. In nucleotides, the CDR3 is TGTGCCACCCTCCCTGTCGGGGTGGGCACTGAAGCTTTCTTT. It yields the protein CATLPVGVGTEAFF.

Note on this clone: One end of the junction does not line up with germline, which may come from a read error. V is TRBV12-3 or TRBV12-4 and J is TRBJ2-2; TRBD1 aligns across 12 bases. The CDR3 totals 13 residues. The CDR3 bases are TGTGCCAGCAGTTTTGGGACAGGGGGCAGAACGGTTTTT. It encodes CASSFGTGGRTVF.

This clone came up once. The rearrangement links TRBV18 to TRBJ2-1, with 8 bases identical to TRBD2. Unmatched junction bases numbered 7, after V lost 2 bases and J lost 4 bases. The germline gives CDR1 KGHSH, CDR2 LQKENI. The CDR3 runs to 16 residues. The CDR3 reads CASSPEGGRTYNEQFF. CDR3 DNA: TGTGCCAGCTCACCAGAGGGCGGGAGGACGTACAATGAGCAGTTCTTC.

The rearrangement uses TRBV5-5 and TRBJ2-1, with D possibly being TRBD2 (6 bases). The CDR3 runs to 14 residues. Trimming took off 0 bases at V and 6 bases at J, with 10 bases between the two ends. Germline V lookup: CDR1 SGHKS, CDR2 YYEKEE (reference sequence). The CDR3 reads CASSLVLAVNEQFF. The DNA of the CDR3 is TGTGCCAGCAGCTTGGTTTTAGCGGTCAATGAGCAGTTCTTC.

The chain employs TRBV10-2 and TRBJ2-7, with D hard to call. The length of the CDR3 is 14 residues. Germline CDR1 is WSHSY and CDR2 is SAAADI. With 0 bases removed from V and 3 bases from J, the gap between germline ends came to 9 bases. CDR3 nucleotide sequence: TGCGCCAGCAGTGAGTCGACACCAGGCTACGAGCAGTACTTC. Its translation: CASSESTPGYEQYF.

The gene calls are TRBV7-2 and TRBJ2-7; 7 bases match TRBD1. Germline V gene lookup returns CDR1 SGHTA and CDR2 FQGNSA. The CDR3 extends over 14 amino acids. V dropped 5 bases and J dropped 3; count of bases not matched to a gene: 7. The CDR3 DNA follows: TGTGCCAGCAGCGTCGGACAGGAACTCTACGAGCAGTACTTC. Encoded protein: CASSVGQELYEQYF. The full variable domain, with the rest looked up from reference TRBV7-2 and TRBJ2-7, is GAGVSQSPSNKVTEKGKDVELRCDPISGHTALYWYRQSLGQGLEFLIYFQGNSAPDKSGLPSDRFSAERTGGSVSTLTIQRTQQEDSAVYLCASSVGQELYEQYFGPGTRLTVT.